The sequence of this TCR beta chain was determined in a study of control samples from healthy donors and cancer patients. Sequencing was performed with immunoSEQ multiplex PCR; in TCRdb, only in-frame clones are kept and a portion is missing. The sample holds roughly 120,000 clones, just over 90% seen once. Sequencing input: PBMCs. This clonotype originated in a man in his forties or fifties with head and neck cancer.

The CDR3 nucleotides read TGTGCCAGCTCACCACCACGGACAGGATCCTACGAGCAGTACTTC. Translated: CASSPPRTGSYEQYF. The chain couples TRBV18 to TRBJ2-7, with 7 positions matching TRBD1. The CDR3 is made up of 15 amino acids. V lost 0 bases to trimming and J lost 1 base; unmatched junction nucleotides: 3. Germline V gene sequence: CDR1 KGHSH, CDR2 LQKENI.